This T cell receptor beta chain came from a study of technical replicates of blood from several donors. Here immunoSEQ multiplex PCR was the method, and the copy in TCRdb shows in-frame clones only, minus some. Found here are 75,000 to 95,000 clones, roughly 95% of them singletons; the top ten hold 0.36%. This CDR3 contains 13 residues. Per the germline V gene, CDR1 is SGHTA and CDR2 is FQGTGA. With 5 bases removed from V and 5 bases from J, the gap between germline ends came to 12 bases. Sequenced input: T cells isolated from PBMCs. The chain has TRBV7-3 and TRBJ1-2; D is uncertain. This TCR was sampled from a human donor in good health. Here the CDR3 reads CASSPDGLYGYTF. The CDR3 DNA sequence: TGTGCCAGCAGCCCGGACGGACTTTATGGCTACACCTTC.